This is a list of T cell receptor beta chains from one sample in a study of control samples from healthy donors and cancer patients. The assay was immunoSEQ multiplex PCR, and TCRdb's table has in-frame clones only and misses some. The sample yields roughly 120,000 clones, approximately 88% seen once. Sequenced input: PBMCs. The receptors come from an older woman with lung cancer. The CDR3 runs from the conserved cysteine through the conserved F or W. D genes are given only for firm matches. For some rows the clone size is stated as once, few or many, or as a class when expanded; others skip it.

>TRBJ2-1|TRBD2|.|TRBV19
CASKAGVGYNEQFF
TGTGCCAGCAAAGCGGGAGTAGGGTACAATGAGCAGTTCTTC
>TRBJ2-7|TRBD1|.|TRBV28
CASSSRPALGTAANYEQYF
TGTGCCAGCAGTTCCCGACCCGCTTTGGGGACAGCGGCTAACTACGAGCAGTACTTC
>TRBJ2-1|.|few|TRBV27
CASSPDTNEQFF
TGTGCCAGCAGTCCCGACACCAATGAGCAGTTCTTC
>TRBJ2-1|.|.|TRBV14
CASSQTRGAYNEQFF
TGTGCCAGCAGCCAAACTAGAGGTGCCTACAATGAGCAGTTCTTC
>TRBJ2-3|.|.|TRBV14
CASSQAPYRTDTQYF
TGTGCCAGCAGCCAGGCACCGTATCGCACAGATACGCAGTATTTT
>TRBJ1-1|.|.|TRBV4-1
CASSRPGTTGGAFF
TGCGCCAGCAGCCGGCCCGGGACCACGGGGGGAGCTTTCTTT
>TRBJ2-2|.|.|TRBV3-1/TRBV3-2
CASSLGGGNTGELFF
TGTGCCAGCAGCCTAGGAGGGGGGAACACCGGGGAGCTGTTTTTT
>TRBJ2-5|TRBD2|once|TRBV12-5
CASGLTRTSGGAETQYF
TGTGCTAGTGGTTTGACACGGACTAGCGGGGGGGCCGAGACCCAGTACTTC
>TRBJ1-2|.|.|TRBV7-2
CASSTNFGYTF
TGTGCCAGCAGCACTAATTTCGGCTACACCTTC
>TRBJ1-2|TRBD1|.|TRBV28
CGIQGVDGYTF
TGTGGTATACAGGGGGTGGATGGCTACACCTTC
>TRBJ2-3|.|.|TRBV7-2
CASSPNMLGTDTQYF
TGTGCCAGCAGCCCAAACATGCTGGGCACAGATACGCAGTATTTT
>TRBJ2-5|.|once|TRBV25-1
CASSAQYQETQYF
TGTGCCAGCAGTGCGCAATACCAAGAGACCCAGTACTTC
>TRBJ2-3|TRBD2|once|TRBV9
CASGTSATDTQYF
TGTGCCAGCGGGACTAGCGCCACAGATACGCAGTATTTT
>TRBJ2-1|TRBD2|.|TRBV2
CASGGASGGVGYNEQFF
TGTGCCAGCGGTGGGGCTAGCGGGGGTGTGGGGTACAATGAGCAGTTCTTC
>TRBJ1-1|.|.|TRBV29-1
CSGGSRNTEAFF
TGCAGCGGGGGATCCCGTAACACTGAAGCTTTCTTT
>TRBJ2-7|.|.|TRBV11-3
CASSLSGALAQYF
TGTGCCAGCAGCTTATCGGGAGCCCTAGCGCAGTACTTC
>TRBJ2-6|.|.|TRBV5-1
CASSLVGDGANVLTF
TGCGCCAGCAGCTTGGTCGGAGATGGGGCCAACGTCCTGACTTTC
>TRBJ2-1|.|.|TRBV6-5
CASTPKSIAHEQFF
TGTGCCAGCACCCCGAAGTCGATAGCCCATGAGCAGTTCTTC
>TRBJ1-4|.|.|TRBV6-5
CASRPYRDDEKLFF
TGTGCCAGCAGACCTTACAGGGACGACGAAAAACTGTTTTTT
>TRBJ2-3|TRBD2|.|TRBV4-3
CASSQASTGTSGRTDTQYF
TGCGCCAGCAGCCAAGCTAGTACAGGGACTAGCGGGCGCACAGATACGCAGTATTTT
>TRBJ1-6|.|few|TRBV6-5
CASGGRLKLASPLHF
TGTGCCAGCGGCGGGAGGCTCAAGCTCGCCTCACCCCTCCACTTT
>TRBJ2-1|.|.|TRBV19
CASSRSPSYNEQFF
TGTGCCAGTAGTAGGTCCCCCTCCTACAATGAGCAGTTCTTC
>TRBJ1-6|TRBD1|.|TRBV19
CASSTSRRRGINSPLHF
TGTGCCAGTAGTACTTCACGGCGCAGGGGGATCAATTCACCCCTCCACTTT
>TRBJ1-1|.|.|TRBV9
CASSVNVNTEAFF
TGTGCCAGCAGCGTAAACGTGAACACTGAAGCTTTCTTT
>TRBJ1-5|.|.|TRBV10-1
CASSDPTRDQPQHF
TGCGCCAGCAGTGACCCCACCAGGGATCAGCCCCAGCATTTT
>TRBJ1-2|.|few|TRBV6-2/TRBV6-3
CASIPGLNYGYTF
TGTGCCAGCATCCCGGGACTGAACTATGGCTACACCTTC
>TRBJ1-2|TRBD1|.|TRBV9
CASSVGAGGMDYGYTF
TGTGCCAGCAGCGTAGGGGCAGGGGGCATGGACTATGGCTACACCTTC
>TRBJ1-1|TRBD1|.|TRBV4-1
CASSQGLGQTSNTEAFF
TGCGCCAGCAGCCAAGGCCTGGGACAGACCTCGAACACTGAAGCTTTCTTT
>TRBJ1-2|.|once|TRBV11-3
CASSLTQNYGYTF
TGTGCCAGCAGCTTAACACAGAACTATGGCTACACCTTC
>TRBJ1-1|.|.|TRBV6-6
CASSYEEMNTEAFF
TGTGCCAGCAGTTACGAGGAAATGAACACTGAAGCTTTCTTT
>TRBJ1-2|.|.|TRBV29-1
CSVEDPGGPLGYTF
TGCAGCGTTGAAGATCCGGGGGGGCCCCTTGGCTACACCTTC
>TRBJ2-7|TRBD2|.|TRBV19
CASSIASGPPYEQYF
TGTGCCAGTAGTATTGCTAGCGGCCCACCCTACGAGCAGTACTTC
>TRBJ1-2|.|.|TRBV2
CASSLSIQGSYGYTF
TGTGCCAGCAGCCTTTCCATACAGGGTTCCTATGGCTACACCTTC
>TRBJ2-7|.|.|TRBV3-1/TRBV3-2
CASSHLLMTAYEQYF
TGTGCCAGCAGCCATCTTCTAATGACAGCCTACGAGCAGTACTTC
>TRBJ2-1|.|.|TRBV11-2
CASSSSRREQFF
TGTGCCAGCAGTTCAAGTCGGAGGGAGCAGTTCTTC
>TRBJ1-5|.|once|TRBV6-2/TRBV6-3
CASSYRQSYQPQHF
TGTGCCAGCAGTTACCGCCAGTCATATCAGCCCCAGCATTTT